This T cell receptor (beta chain) came from a study of T cells in localized non-small cell lung cancer. This CDR3 region has 14 residues. The V gene's germline CDR1 is SGHDN and CDR2 FVKESK. V was pared by 2 bases and J by 4 bases, with 11 bases between. Study-wide points: Median detection of top 100 tumor clones in adjacent lung was over 45 clones. Density of T cells in blood, when higher, went with longer overall survival. Tumor trailed uninvolved adjacent lung in T cell clonality, which peaked there. Since sequencing was restricted to only one region of the tumor, intratumor heterogeneity remains a possibility.

Data came from immunoSEQ multiplex PCR; TCRdb stores just in-frame clones and leaves some out. The sample shows thousands of clones, 15% to 20% of them seen only once. Notes on this clone: Its specificity is unknown.

The chain has TRBV14 and TRBJ1-1, with D hard to call. This TCR was recovered from a female donor of 60 years or more with stage I squamous cell lung carcinoma. The source was lung tumor tissue, collected before any cancer treatment. The CDR3 DNA is TGTGCCAGCAGCCAAATTTCATGGGGCACTGAAGCTTTCTTT. This translates into CASSQISWGTEAFF.